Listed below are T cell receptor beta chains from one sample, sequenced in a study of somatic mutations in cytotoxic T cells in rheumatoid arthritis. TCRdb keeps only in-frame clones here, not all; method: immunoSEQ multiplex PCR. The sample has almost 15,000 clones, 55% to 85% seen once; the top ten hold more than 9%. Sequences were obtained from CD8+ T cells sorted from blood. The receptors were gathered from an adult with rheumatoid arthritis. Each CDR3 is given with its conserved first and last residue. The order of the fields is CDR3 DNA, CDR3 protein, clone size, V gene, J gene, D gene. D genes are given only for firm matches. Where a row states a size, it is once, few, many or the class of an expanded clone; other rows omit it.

DNA: TGTGCCAGTAGTGCGGGACTCCAGAACACTGAAGCTTTCTTT; CDR3: CASSAGLQNTEAFF; size: NA; V: TRBV19; J: TRBJ1-1; D: NA
DNA: TGTGCCAGCAGCGTAGGGGGGGAGGACAATGAGCAGTTCTTC; CDR3: CASSVGGEDNEQFF; size: NA; V: TRBV9; J: TRBJ2-1; D: NA
DNA: TGTGCCAGCAGCCCCGGGGGCGCCTCTGGGGCCAACGTCCTGACTTTC; CDR3: CASSPGGASGANVLTF; size: once; V: TRBV11-2; J: TRBJ2-6; D: NA
DNA: TGTGCCAGCAGTGAAGCGCCAGGCTACACCTTC; CDR3: CASSEAPGYTF; size: NA; V: TRBV2; J: TRBJ1-2; D: NA
DNA: TGTGCCAGCAGCTTCAACCCCCGACAGGCGGTCATAGCGAACACTGAAGCTTTCTTT; CDR3: CASSFNPRQAVIANTEAFF; size: NA; V: TRBV7-8; J: TRBJ1-1; D: NA
DNA: TGTGCCAGCAGCCCCGGGACTAGCCACCCCGATACGCAGTATTTT; CDR3: CASSPGTSHPDTQYF; size: NA; V: TRBV4-2; J: TRBJ2-3; D: TRBD2
DNA: TGTGCCAGTTCTACAGGGGGCGAAGCCTATGGCTACACCTTC; CDR3: CASSTGGEAYGYTF; size: NA; V: TRBV19; J: TRBJ1-2; D: TRBD1
DNA: TGTGCCAGCAGCCAAGTCATTTCGGGGGTTTCCTCCTACGAGCAGTACTTC; CDR3: CASSQVISGVSSYEQYF; size: NA; V: TRBV4-2; J: TRBJ2-7; D: NA
DNA: TGTGCCAGCTCACAGGCCACAGGTCTACCAGCCTACGAGCAGTACTTC; CDR3: CASSQATGLPAYEQYF; size: NA; V: TRBV18; J: TRBJ2-7; D: NA
DNA: TGTGCCAGCGCTAGGGGCCTGGGCACTGAAGCTTTCTTT; CDR3: CASARGLGTEAFF; size: NA; V: TRBV28; J: TRBJ1-1; D: NA
DNA: TGTGCCAGCAGCTTGGGCACGGGGCAAGAGCAGTACTTC; CDR3: CASSLGTGQEQYF; size: few; V: TRBV5-4; J: TRBJ2-7; D: NA
DNA: TGTGCCACCAGCAGAGCCTCGACAGGGCTACACGAGCAGTACTTC; CDR3: CATSRASTGLHEQYF; size: medium-sized; V: TRBV15; J: TRBJ2-7; D: TRBD1
DNA: TGTGCCAGCAGCCTACCTGGACGGAATAGCAATCAGCCCCAGCATTTT; CDR3: CASSLPGRNSNQPQHF; size: once; V: TRBV5-8; J: TRBJ1-5; D: NA
DNA: TGTGCCAGCCATGGGGGGGGCTTCACCGGGGAGCTGTTTTTT; CDR3: CASHGGGFTGELFF; size: NA; V: TRBV27; J: TRBJ2-2; D: NA
DNA: TGTGCCAGCAGCCAAGGAGCGGGGACCCCTTACGAGCAGTACTTC; CDR3: CASSQGAGTPYEQYF; size: NA; V: TRBV4-2; J: TRBJ2-7; D: TRBD2
DNA: TGTGCCAGCAGTTTTCCCCCAGGGGCCATAGGGAACTATGGCTACACCTTC; CDR3: CASSFPPGAIGNYGYTF; size: NA; V: TRBV28; J: TRBJ1-2; D: NA
DNA: TGCGCCAGCACCAGGACTAGCGGGGGGCTGGTTCGTGAGACCCAGTACTTC; CDR3: CASTRTSGGLVRETQYF; size: NA; V: TRBV10-2; J: TRBJ2-5; D: TRBD2
DNA: TGTGCCAGCAGCTTAGGAGCGAAGCAGTTCTTC; CDR3: CASSLGAKQFF; size: NA; V: TRBV11-2; J: TRBJ2-1; D: NA
DNA: TGTGCCAGCAGCCAAGATACTAGCGGCAATGAGCAGTTCTTC; CDR3: CASSQDTSGNEQFF; size: NA; V: TRBV4-2; J: TRBJ2-1; D: TRBD2
DNA: TGTGCCAGCACCCTGACAGGGTGGACTGAAGCTTTCTTT; CDR3: CASTLTGWTEAFF; size: NA; V: TRBV28; J: TRBJ1-1; D: TRBD1
DNA: TGCGCCAGCAGTCGACTAGCGGGGGGGCCGGATACGCAGTATTTT; CDR3: CASSRLAGGPDTQYF; size: NA; V: TRBV4-3; J: TRBJ2-3; D: TRBD2
DNA: TGTGCCAGCAGTACTTGGGGCAGCCCTCAAGAGACCCAGTACTTC; CDR3: CASSTWGSPQETQYF; size: NA; V: TRBV9; J: TRBJ2-5; D: NA
DNA: TGTGCCATCAGTGGAGGGACAGGGCAGGTGATAAGCTATGGCTACACCTTC; CDR3: CAISGGTGQVISYGYTF; size: NA; V: TRBV10-3; J: TRBJ1-2; D: TRBD1
DNA: TGTGCCAGCAGCCCATCGTTGGTATCCAATTCACCCCTCCACTTT; CDR3: CASSPSLVSNSPLHF; size: NA; V: TRBV7-9; J: TRBJ1-6; D: NA
DNA: TGTGCCAGCAGCGTAGAAGGAGGGTTCGGAGATACGCAGTATTTT; CDR3: CASSVEGGFGDTQYF; size: once; V: TRBV9; J: TRBJ2-3; D: NA
DNA: TGTGCCAGCAGCCTCACTAGCGACAATGAGCAGTTCTTC; CDR3: CASSLTSDNEQFF; size: NA; V: TRBV7-2; J: TRBJ2-1; D: TRBD2
DNA: TGTGCCAGCAGTGAAGGGGGGAGGGGTCGGAGCTCCTACGAGCAGTACTTC; CDR3: CASSEGGRGRSSYEQYF; size: NA; V: TRBV2; J: TRBJ2-7; D: TRBD2
DNA: TGTGCCAGCAGCGTAGCTTCGCAGCTGAGTTCACCCCTCCACTTT; CDR3: CASSVASQLSSPLHF; size: NA; V: TRBV9; J: TRBJ1-6; D: NA